This entry features one T cell receptor beta chain sequence. Its antigen is as yet unknown. These data belong to a study of early T cells in non-severe SARS-CoV-2 infection. Study-wide background: RNA in bulk from unsorted whole blood was sequenced, and chains were unpaired. Study findings and constraints: The matching step, a VDJdb search, favored anti-spike CD8 responses and missed private and CD4 specificities.

TCRdb re-analysed the 5' RACE reads in MiXCR, keeping a single row per CDR3 protein. The repertoire holds approximately 40,000 distinct CDR3 sequences, with approximately 9.1% as singletons. Sequences were obtained from whole blood. This clonotype originated in an adult who was a healthcare worker with PCR-confirmed SARS-CoV-2 infection or an uninfected control (not recorded which).

The CDR3: CASSSAVNTEAFF. CDR3 nucleotide sequence: TGTGCCAGCAGTTCGGCGGTGAACACTGAAGCTTTCTTT. This chain joins TRBV6-1 and TRBJ1-1; D call uncertain. Germline CDR1 reads MNHNS; CDR2 reads SASEGT. The CDR3 consists of 13 residues. V gave up 5 bases and J gave up 0 bases, with 7 bases separating them.